This T cell receptor (beta chain) was recovered during a study of T cells after yellow fever vaccination. Study outcomes and limitations: Peaking on day 5 versus 15, the secondary response was faster but weaker. Researchers noted that a small share of clonotypes showed up in both CD4 and CD8 compartments.

Notes on this clonotype: Its antigen remains unknown.

Trimming cost V 2 bases and J 4 bases, with 9 bases left between them. The CDR3 spans 14 residues. CDR1 and CDR2 from the germline V gene are MGHRA and YSYEKL. Production of TCR cDNA was by 5'RACE template switching, which also added a universal primer site and UMIs. Using its own MiXCR run on the 5' RACE reads, TCRdb lists one record per CDR3 protein. The data contain about 300,000 distinct CDR3 sequences, 3% to 4.5% of them singletons. The sample in question was PBMCs, obtained 5 days after the yellow fever booster vaccination. This clonotype originated in a young man who received the YFV17D yellow fever vaccine. V and J are TRBV4-1 and TRBJ1-3; D is unresolved. DNA for the CDR3: TGCGCCAGCAGCCAACCTCTGACCGGAAACACCATATATTTT. Translation: CASSQPLTGNTIYF.